The 21 T cell receptor beta chains reported below all come from one sample, sequenced in a study of blood T cell repertoires in COVID-19. Using immunoSEQ multiplex PCR, the repertoire was profiled, and TCRdb retains in-frame clones only, with some absent. The sample includes under 300,000 clones, 88% of them seen just once. The source material was PBMCs or T cells enriched from blood (not recorded which). The origin of the receptors is a woman aged 55-70 years in a cohort exposed to, infected with or recovered from COVID-19 (not recorded which).

This chain connects TRBV9 to TRBJ2-7, with TRBD1 as a possible D gene (6 bases). Germline CDR1 and CDR2: SGDLS and YYNGEE. CDR3 size: 13 residues. Trimming removed 3 bases from V and 6 bases from J, with 13 bases in between. CDR3: CASSAQTGPEQYF. CDR3 DNA: TGTGCCAGCAGCGCCCAGACAGGCCCCGAGCAGTACTTC. Based on the CDR3 plus reference TRBV9 and TRBJ2-7, the full variable domain is DSGVTQTPKHLITATGQRVTLRCSPRSGDLSVYWYQQSLDQGLQFLIQYYNGEERAKGNILERFSAQQFPDLHSELNLSSLELGDSALYFCASSAQTGPEQYFGPGTRLTVT.

This rearrangement joins TRBV5-1 to TRBJ2-6; 14 nucleotides align to TRBD2. The germline V gene has CDR1 SGHRS and CDR2 YFSETQ. With V trimmed by 3 bases and J by 4 bases, 9 bases remained unmatched. This CDR3 is built from 19 residues. CDR3 sequence: CASSSRLAGGHSGANVLTF. Here the CDR3 DNA reads TGCGCCAGCAGCTCTCGACTAGCGGGAGGGCATTCCGGGGCCAACGTCCTGACTTTC.

The CDR3: CASSVGIGVQPQHF. CDR3 coding DNA: TGTGCCAGCAGTGTGGGAATAGGGGTTCAGCCCCAGCATTTT. The chain recombines TRBV2 with TRBJ1-5, with D possibly being TRBD1 (5 bases). Germline V gene data show CDR1 as SNHLY and CDR2 as FYNNEI. V was pared by 4 bases and J by 6 bases, with 13 bases between. The CDR3 covers 14 residues.

This chain connects TRBV28 to TRBJ1-1, with 9 bases that match TRBD1. Trimming removed 6 bases from V and 6 bases from J; junction bases left unmatched: 8. The germline gives CDR1 MDHEN, CDR2 SYDVKM. This CDR3 comprises 14 residues. The CDR3 region is CASRLRTGVSEAFF. The CDR3 DNA sequence: TGTGCCAGCAGACTTCGGACAGGGGTTTCTGAAGCTTTCTTT.

The chain recombines TRBV6-5 with TRBJ2-1, with 14 bases lining up with TRBD2. V was clipped by 0 bases and J by 7 bases; unmatched bases: 2. The CDR3 runs 16 residues. CDR1 is MNHEY, CDR2 SVGAGI, per germline. Here the CDR3 DNA reads TGTGCCAGCAGTTACTCGGGGACTAGCGGGAGAAATGAGCAGTTCTTC. Translating it yields CASSYSGTSGRNEQFF.

The V gene is TRBV28, the J gene TRBJ2-7; perhaps TRBD2 as D (5 bases). Trimming took off 8 bases at V and 3 bases at J, with 14 bases between the two ends. The CDR3 has 13 residues. CDR1 is MDHEN, CDR2 SYDVKM, per germline. The CDR3 nucleotides read TGTGCCAGCGGGAGTGATACTCGCTACGAGCAGTACTTC. Translated: CASGSDTRYEQYF.

The gene calls are TRBV4-1 and TRBJ1-6; TRBD1 might be the D (5 bases). The CDR3 loop spans 15 amino acids. The V end lost 1 base, the J end lost 7 bases, and 11 bases lay between the germline ends. Germline lookup yields CDR1 MGHRA and CDR2 YSYEKL. The CDR3 DNA is TGCGCCAGCAGCCAAGGTCCAGGGTCGAATTCACCCCTCCACTTT. This encodes CASSQGPGSNSPLHF.

This clone appeared once. V and J are TRBV30 and TRBJ2-3, with TRBD1 as a possible D gene (6 bases). Per the germline V gene, CDR1 is GTSNPN and CDR2 is SVGIG (reference sequence). This CDR3 contains 15 residues. V shed 4 bases and J shed 5 bases, with 19 bases lying between them. CDR3: CAWTTSQGRRDTQYF. The CDR3 DNA is TGTGCCTGGACCACCTCACAGGGTAGGAGAGATACGCAGTATTTT. The complete variable domain, with remaining parts taken from reference TRBV30 and TRBJ2-3, reads SQTIHQWPATLVQPVGSPLSLECTVEGTSNPNLYWYRQAAGRGLQLLFYSVGIGQISSEVPQNLSASRPQDRQFILSSKKLLLSDSGFYLCAWTTSQGRRDTQYFGPGTRLTVL.

The chain recombines TRBV3-1 (or the pseudogene TRBV3-2) with TRBJ1-2; the D gene is possibly TRBD1 (5 bases). Trimming pared 4 bases from V and 8 bases from J, leaving 17 bases between. The CDR3 loop spans 14 amino acids. Germline V gives CDR1 LGHDT, CDR2 YNNKEL (reference sequence). The DNA of the CDR3 is TGTGCCAGCAGCCGGGAGGCAATGGGGGGAGGCTACACCTTC. Its translation: CASSREAMGGGYTF.

Turning to this clone: The same CDR3 can be traced to other DNA sequences in this sample. V and J are TRBV2 and TRBJ2-1; 10 nucleotides align to TRBD2. Germline values: CDR1 SNHLY, CDR2 FYNNEI. The CDR3 consists of 14 residues. V trimming: 5 bases; J trimming: 5 bases; junction bases outside the gene matches: 3. The CDR3 region has the DNA TGTGCCAGCAGTACTCTAGCGGGAGACAATGAGCAGTTCTTC. Encoded protein: CASSTLAGDNEQFF.

The CDR3 DNA is TGCGCCAGCTGGTCAGCGGGAGGAGGCTTGGATACGCAGTATTTT. Translation: CASWSAGGGLDTQYF. The V gene is TRBV5-1, the J gene TRBJ2-3; 9 bases align to TRBD2. Germline CDR1 SGHRS, CDR2 YFSETQ. Losses at the gene ends were 7 bases for V and 6 bases for J; bases not matched to a gene: 12. The CDR3 loop spans 15 amino acids.

The chain combines TRBV19 with TRBJ2-7; 7 positions agree with TRBD1. The germline CDR1 and CDR2 sequences are LNHDA and SQIVND (reference sequence). The CDR3 spans 13 residues. V lost 7 bases and J lost 7; bases outside the gene matches: 10. The CDR3 DNA sequence: TGTGCCAGTACCCGGACAGGTTCTTTTGAGCAGTACTTC. Translating gives CASTRTGSFEQYF.

V and J are TRBV5-1 and TRBJ2-1, with TRBD1 matching over 11 bases. This CDR3 is built from 15 residues. Germline trimming cut 4 bases from V and 6 bases from J; bases unmatched to any gene: 6. Germline CDR1 is SGHRS and CDR2 is YFSETQ. The DNA for the CDR3 is TGCGCCAGCAGCCGCCGGGACAGGGGGGGCAATGAGCAGTTCTTC. Residues: CASSRRDRGGNEQFF. The full variable domain, its missing parts supplied by reference TRBV5-1 and TRBJ2-1, is KAGVTQTPRYLIKTRGQQVTLSCSPISGHRSVSWYQQTPGQGLQFLFEYFSETQRNKGNFPGRFSGRQFSNSRSEMNVSTLELGDSALYLCASSRRDRGGNEQFFGPGTRLTVL.

The chain has TRBV10-1 and TRBJ2-1; TRBD1 matches 8 bases. Germline V gene data show CDR1 as WNHNN and CDR2 as SYGVQD (reference sequence). This CDR3 comprises 14 residues. The junction had 7 bases not matched to a gene; V was cut back by 10 bases and J by 2 bases. The CDR3 loop reads CATRGQGPYNEQFF. DNA for the CDR3: TGCGCCACCCGCGGACAGGGACCCTACAATGAGCAGTTCTTC.

The V call is TRBV5-1, the J call TRBJ2-3; D is unresolved. The CDR3 runs to 14 residues. Trimming took 4 bases from V and 2 from J, leaving 11 bases between them. CDR1 is SGHRS, CDR2 YFSETQ, per germline. The chain's CDR3 is CASSPMRPTDTQYF. The CDR3 DNA reads TGCGCCAGCAGCCCAATGAGGCCCACAGATACGCAGTATTTT.

In DNA, the CDR3 is TGTGCCAGCAGGCCGGGGACAGGGCTCTCCTACGAGCAGTACTTC. Its translation is CASRPGTGLSYEQYF. The V gene is TRBV28, the J gene TRBJ2-7; 9 positions match TRBD1. V lost 6 bases, J lost 0 bases, and 6 bases stayed unmatched. The CDR3 has 15 amino acids. Germline loops: CDR1 MDHEN, CDR2 SYDVKM.

The genes are TRBV19 and TRBJ1-5; D is possibly TRBD1 (5 bases). The CDR3 extends over 15 amino acids. Trimming pared 7 bases from V and 4 bases from J, leaving 17 bases between. Per germline, CDR1 LNHDA and CDR2 SQIVND (reference sequence). For the CDR3, the DNA is TGTGCCAGTACAGTGGCCAGGGCCCTAAATCAGCCCCAGCATTTT. Protein: CASTVARALNQPQHF.

V usage is TRBV7-9 and J usage is TRBJ2-7, with TRBD1 identical over 9 bases. The germline gives CDR1 SEHNR, CDR2 FQNEAQ (reference sequence). There are 15 residues in the CDR3. Losses at the gene ends were 7 bases for V and 6 bases for J; bases not matched to a gene: 13. Here the CDR3 reads CASKYTGQGKREQYF. The CDR3 DNA reads as TGTGCCAGCAAATACACGGGACAGGGAAAACGCGAGCAGTACTTC. The full variable domain, in which reference TRBV7-9 and TRBJ2-7 provide the parts outside the CDR3, is DTGVSQNPRHKITKRGQNVTFRCDPISEHNRLYWYRQTLGQGPEFLTYFQNEAQLEKSRLLSDRFSAERPKGSFSTLEIQRTEQGDSAMYLCASKYTGQGKREQYFGPGTRLTVT.

As DNA, the CDR3 is TGTGCCAGTTACGTCCGGAACACCATATATTTT. Its translation: CASYVRNTIYF. This chain uses TRBV19 with TRBJ1-3; unclear D gene. The ends were cut back, 8 bases at V and 7 bases at J, with 9 bases in the middle. The germline CDR1 and CDR2 sequences are LNHDA and SQIVND (reference sequence). The CDR3 is 11 amino acids.

This chain joins TRBV7-2 and TRBJ2-3; D not certain. V was trimmed by 5 bases and J by 2 bases, leaving 5 bases between them. The V gene's germline CDR1 is SGHTA and CDR2 FQGNSA. CDR3 size: 12 residues. CDR3 protein: CASSRFTDTQYF. CDR3 nucleotide sequence: TGTGCCAGCAGCCGTTTCACAGATACGCAGTATTTT.

The genes are TRBV28 and TRBJ1-2, with TRBD1 as a possible D gene (6 bases). The CDR3 consists of 13 residues. Trimming removed 5 bases at V and 4 bases at J, with 11 bases between. The germline CDR1 and CDR2 sequences are MDHEN and SYDVKM. This chain's CDR3 is CASSGGAGYGYTF. Written as DNA, the CDR3 is TGTGCCAGCAGTGGGGGGGCGGGCTATGGCTACACCTTC.